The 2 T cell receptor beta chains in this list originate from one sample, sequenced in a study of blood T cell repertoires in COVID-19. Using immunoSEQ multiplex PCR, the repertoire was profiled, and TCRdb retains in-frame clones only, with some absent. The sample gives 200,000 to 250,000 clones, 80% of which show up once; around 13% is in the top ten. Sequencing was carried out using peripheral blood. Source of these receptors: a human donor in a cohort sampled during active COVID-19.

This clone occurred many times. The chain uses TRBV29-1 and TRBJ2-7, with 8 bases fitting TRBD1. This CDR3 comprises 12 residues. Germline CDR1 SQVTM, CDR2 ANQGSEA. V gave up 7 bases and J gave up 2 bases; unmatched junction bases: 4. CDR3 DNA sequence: TGCAGCGGGCGGACAGGGCCCTACGAGCAGTACTTC. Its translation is CSGRTGPYEQYF.

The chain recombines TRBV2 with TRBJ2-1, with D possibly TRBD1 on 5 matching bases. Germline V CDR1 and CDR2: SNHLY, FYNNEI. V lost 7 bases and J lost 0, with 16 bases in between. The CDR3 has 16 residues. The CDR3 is CASNLLTASSYNEQFF. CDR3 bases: TGTGCCAGCAACCTCCTGACAGCGAGCTCCTACAATGAGCAGTTCTTC.